The clone carrying this T cell receptor beta chain was counted many times. Its matching antigen is unknown. The data originate from a study of regulatory T cells in long-lasting Graves disease. As to time point: persistent/refractory GD, antithyroid drugs over 5 years with positive TRAb. Making the TCR library involved RNA that had been extracted from PBMCs. Study-level findings and limits: Newly diagnosed patients had higher TCR diversity than persistent Graves' patients did. Whereas new patients shared about 980 public clonotypes, persistent patients shared more, at about 2,500. TRBV28, TRBJ1-2 and TRBJ2-5 emerged as the favored segments in persistent disease. Peripheral blood was the sole material, not thyroid tissue.

With V trimmed by 5 bases and J by 3 bases, 5 bases remained unmatched. Germline V CDR1 and CDR2: SGHTA, FQGNSA. The CDR3 spans 15 residues. Combining iRepertoire HTBI primers with Arm-PCR of CDR3 regions, the authors built TCR beta libraries. TCRdb itself ran the multiplex PCR reads through MiXCR, one entry per CDR3 protein. The profile covers about 460,000 distinct CDR3 sequences, with roughly 22% appearing a single time and around 13% taken by the ten largest. This clonotype was obtained from a female donor with Graves disease. The sample was peripheral blood mononuclear cells (PBMCs), taken when the disease was refractory, from a patient treated with antithyroid drugs. The V and J genes are TRBV7-2 and TRBJ1-4, with 8 nucleotides matching TRBD1. The CDR3 DNA sequence: TGTGCCAGCAGCGATCAGGGGGCGGCTAATGAAAAACTGTTTTTT. It yields the protein CASSDQGAANEKLFF.